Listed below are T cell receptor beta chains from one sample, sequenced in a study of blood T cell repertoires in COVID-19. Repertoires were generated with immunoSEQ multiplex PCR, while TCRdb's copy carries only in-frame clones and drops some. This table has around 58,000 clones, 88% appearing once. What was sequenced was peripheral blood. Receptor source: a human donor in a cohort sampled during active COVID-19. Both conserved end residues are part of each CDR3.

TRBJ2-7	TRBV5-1	CASSLWTGLSEQYF
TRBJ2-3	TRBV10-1	CASSEAGTGTDTQYF
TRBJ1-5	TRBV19	CASSLAGGKNQPQHF
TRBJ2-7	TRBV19	CASSISPRTYEQYF
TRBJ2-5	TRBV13	CASSLRGTQYF
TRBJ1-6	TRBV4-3	CASSQDRNSPLHF
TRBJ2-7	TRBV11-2	CASRGASGSLSSYEQYF
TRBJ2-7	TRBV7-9	CASSPRQGRDEQYF
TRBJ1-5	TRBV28	CASSPTQGSQPQHF
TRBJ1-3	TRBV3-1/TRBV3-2	CASSRTGGRGSGNTIYF
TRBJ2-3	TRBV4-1	CASSQVQRGSADTQYF
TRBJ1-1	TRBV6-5	CASSTGTGSYTEAFF
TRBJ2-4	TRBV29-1	CSVAGQGFIQYF
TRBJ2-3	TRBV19	CASSSNSGNTDTQYF
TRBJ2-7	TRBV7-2	CASSLDASGRIEQYF
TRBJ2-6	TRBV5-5	CASSFLGLAERGGANVLTF
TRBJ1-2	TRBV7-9	CASSLDLSGGGSSGYTF